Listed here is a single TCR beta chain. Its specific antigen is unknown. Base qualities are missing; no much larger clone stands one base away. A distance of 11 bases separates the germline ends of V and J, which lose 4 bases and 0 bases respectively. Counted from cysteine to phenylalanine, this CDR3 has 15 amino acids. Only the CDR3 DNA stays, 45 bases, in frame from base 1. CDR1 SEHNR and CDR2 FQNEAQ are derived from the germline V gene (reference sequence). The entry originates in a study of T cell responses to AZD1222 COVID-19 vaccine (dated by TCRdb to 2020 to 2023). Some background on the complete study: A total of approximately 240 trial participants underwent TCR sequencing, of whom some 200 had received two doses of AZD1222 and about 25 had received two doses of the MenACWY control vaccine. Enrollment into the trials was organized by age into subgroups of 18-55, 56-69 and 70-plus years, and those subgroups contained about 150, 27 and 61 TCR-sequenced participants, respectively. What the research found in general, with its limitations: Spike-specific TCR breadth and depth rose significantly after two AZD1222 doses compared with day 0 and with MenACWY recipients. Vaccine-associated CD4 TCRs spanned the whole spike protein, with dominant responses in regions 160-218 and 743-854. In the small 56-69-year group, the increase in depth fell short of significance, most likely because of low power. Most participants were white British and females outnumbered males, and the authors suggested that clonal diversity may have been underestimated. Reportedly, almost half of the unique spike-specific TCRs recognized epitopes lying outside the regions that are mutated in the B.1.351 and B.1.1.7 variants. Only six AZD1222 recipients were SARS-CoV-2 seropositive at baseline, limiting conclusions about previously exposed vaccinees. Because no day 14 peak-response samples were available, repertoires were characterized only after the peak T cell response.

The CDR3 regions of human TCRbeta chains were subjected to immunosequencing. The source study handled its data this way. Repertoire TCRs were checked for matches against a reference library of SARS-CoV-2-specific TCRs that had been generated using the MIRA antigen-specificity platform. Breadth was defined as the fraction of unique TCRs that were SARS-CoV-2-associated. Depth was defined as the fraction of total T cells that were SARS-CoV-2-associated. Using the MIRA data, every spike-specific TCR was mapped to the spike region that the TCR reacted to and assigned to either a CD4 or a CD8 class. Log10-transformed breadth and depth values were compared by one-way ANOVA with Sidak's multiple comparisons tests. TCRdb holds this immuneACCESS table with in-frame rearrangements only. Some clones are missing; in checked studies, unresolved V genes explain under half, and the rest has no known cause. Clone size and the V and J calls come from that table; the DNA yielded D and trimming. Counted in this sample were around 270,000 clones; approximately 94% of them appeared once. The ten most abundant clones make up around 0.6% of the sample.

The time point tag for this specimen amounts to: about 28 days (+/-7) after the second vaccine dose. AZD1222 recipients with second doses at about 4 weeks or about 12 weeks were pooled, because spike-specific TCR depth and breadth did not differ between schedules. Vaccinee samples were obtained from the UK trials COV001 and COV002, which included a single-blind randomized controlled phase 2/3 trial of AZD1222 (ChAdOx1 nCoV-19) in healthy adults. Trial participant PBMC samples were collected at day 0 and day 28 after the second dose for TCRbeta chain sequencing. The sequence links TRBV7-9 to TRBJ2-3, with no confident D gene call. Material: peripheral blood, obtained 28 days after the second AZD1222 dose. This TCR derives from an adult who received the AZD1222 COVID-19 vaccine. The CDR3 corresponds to CASSSTRYSTDTQYF. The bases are TGTGCCAGCAGCTCGACACGATATAGCACAGATACGCAGTATTTT.